A selection of T cell receptor beta chains follows, all from one sample in a study of blood T cell repertoires in COVID-19. This table comes from immunoSEQ multiplex PCR, and its TCRdb copy is limited to in-frame clones, with some not included. The table has some 220,000 clones, about 79% seen once; the top ten hold approximately 1.3%. Sequenced: PBMCs or T cells enriched from blood (not recorded which). These receptors all come from a woman aged 40 to 50 with acute COVID-19. Both conserved end residues are part of each CDR3. A D gene is named only where the DNA matches it firmly. Only part of the rows carry a size: once, few, many, or a class if the clone is expanded.

TRBJ2-3 NA NA TRBV24-1 TGTGCCACCAGTGATTGGGGCAGGGGAGACCCCACAGATACGCAGTATTTT CATSDWGRGDPTDTQYF
TRBJ1-2 NA TRBD1 TRBV6-1 TGTGCCAGCAGTGGGGACAGGGGGCTGTCCCAGCCCTATGGCTACACCTTC CASSGDRGLSQPYGYTF
TRBJ2-7 NA TRBD1 TRBV5-8 TGTGCCAGCAGCCCGACAGGGGGTGAATTCTACGAGCAGTACTTC CASSPTGGEFYEQYF
TRBJ1-3 few TRBD1 TRBV19 TGTGCCAGTAGCGATTGGACAGGCAACTCTGGAAACACCATATATTTT CASSDWTGNSGNTIYF
TRBJ1-5 few NA TRBV6-5 TGTGCCAGCAGATATGTCGGGGATCAGCCCCAGCATTTT CASRYVGDQPQHF
TRBJ1-3 NA NA TRBV18 TGTGCCAGCTCACCACGCGCGGTCGAGAGCTCTGGAAACACCATATATTTT CASSPRAVESSGNTIYF
TRBJ1-2 NA TRBD1 TRBV29-1 TGCAGCGTGGAAGGACAGGTTTGGGGCTATGGCTACACCTTC CSVEGQVWGYGYTF
TRBJ2-7 NA NA TRBV27 TGTGCCAGCCGTCCCGGTAGCTCCTACGAGCAGTACTTC CASRPGSSYEQYF
TRBJ1-3 NA NA TRBV4-2 TGTGCCAGCAGCCAAGACACAGGTTTCGACTCTGGAAACACCATATATTTT CASSQDTGFDSGNTIYF
TRBJ2-1 NA NA TRBV3-1/TRBV3-2 TGTGCCAGCAGCCCTCCAGTCGAAAAGCGTCAATACAATGAGCAGTTCTTC CASSPPVEKRQYNEQFF
TRBJ2-3 NA TRBD1 TRBV6-6 TGTGCCAGCAGTTACGGGACAGGGAACACAGATACGCAGTATTTT CASSYGTGNTDTQYF
TRBJ2-3 NA NA TRBV7-9 TGTGCCAGCAGCCCTAAGCGATCCACCACAGATACGCAGTATTTT CASSPKRSTTDTQYF
TRBJ2-1 NA NA TRBV11-2 TGTGCCAGCAGCTTAGAATGGCGGAGCTCCTACAATGAGCAGTTCTTC CASSLEWRSSYNEQFF
TRBJ1-4 NA NA TRBV28 TGTGCCAGCACCACCCTAAGAACAGGTGGAGTTCGAAAACTGTTTTTT CASTTLRTGGVRKLFF
TRBJ1-2 NA NA TRBV28 TGTGCCAGCAGTTCCGGCGGAAACACCCTCTATGGCTACACCTTC CASSSGGNTLYGYTF
TRBJ1-2 NA NA TRBV7-6 TGTGCCAGCAGCCCCGGGACACCAAACTATGGCTACACCTTC CASSPGTPNYGYTF
TRBJ1-1 NA NA TRBV7-6 TGTGCCAGCAGCTCCCCAAAGGGACATATGAACACTGAAGCTTTCTTT CASSSPKGHMNTEAFF
TRBJ2-1 NA TRBD2 TRBV27 TGTGCCAGCAGTCGCGCCCCTCGACTAGCGGCAAACAATGAGCAGTTCTTC CASSRAPRLAANNEQFF
TRBJ1-2 NA TRBD1 TRBV10-2 TGCGCCAGCAGGATGGGACAGGGGGGAGGCTACACCTTC CASRMGQGGGYTF
TRBJ1-5 NA TRBD1 TRBV19 TGTGCCAGTAGTATCGGGACAGGGGGGTTCAATCAGCCCCAGCATTTT CASSIGTGGFNQPQHF
TRBJ1-5 NA TRBD1 TRBV6-6 TGTGCCAGCAGTACTGGACAGGGGACCAATCAGCCCCAGCATTTT CASSTGQGTNQPQHF
TRBJ1-4 once NA TRBV28 TGTGCCAGTCGGGACTACGAGACCAAAAAACTGTTTTTT CASRDYETKKLFF
TRBJ1-5 NA TRBD1 TRBV9 TGTGCCAGCAGCGCACCTACAGGGGCGGGCAATCAGCCCCAGCATTTT CASSAPTGAGNQPQHF
TRBJ2-1 NA NA TRBV7-2 TGTGCCAGCAGCTTAGGCGGAGAGTACAATGAGCAGTTCTTC CASSLGGEYNEQFF
TRBJ2-3 NA NA TRBV3-1/TRBV3-2 TGTGCCAGCAGCCAAGGTCCGGGTCGGACTTCAGATACGCAGTATTTT CASSQGPGRTSDTQYF
TRBJ2-5 NA TRBD2 TRBV3-1/TRBV3-2 TGTGCCAGCAGCCAAAGCCGGGGACTAGCGGGTGAGACCCAGTACTTC CASSQSRGLAGETQYF
TRBJ1-4 few TRBD1 TRBV3-1/TRBV3-2 TGTGCCAGCAGCCCAGCGCAGGGGGCGGGGGAAAAACTGTTTTTT CASSPAQGAGEKLFF
TRBJ2-1 NA TRBD1 TRBV5-5 TGTGCCAGCGGTACAGGGGGCGCGGGGGCGTACAATGAGCAGTTCTTC CASGTGGAGAYNEQFF
TRBJ2-2 NA NA TRBV9 TGTGCCAGCAGCACGGTATCCGGGGAGCTGTTTTTT CASSTVSGELFF
TRBJ1-4 NA NA TRBV5-1 TGCGCCAGCAGCTTGGCCGTAGGGGCTTCGGATGAAAAACTGTTTTTT CASSLAVGASDEKLFF
TRBJ2-2 NA NA TRBV4-1 TGCGCCAGCAGCCAAGCTCTCGCGGGAATATATGTCGGGGAGCTGTTTTTT CASSQALAGIYVGELFF
TRBJ1-1 NA NA TRBV7-9 TGTGCCAGCAGCCCCTGGGACTCCGGAGGGGCTTTCTTT CASSPWDSGGAFF
TRBJ2-2 NA TRBD2 TRBV6-1 TGTGCCAGCAGTGTCGGGACTAGCTACTCGAGGGCCGGGGAGCTGTTTTTT CASSVGTSYSRAGELFF
TRBJ1-5 NA NA TRBV6-2/TRBV6-3 TGTGCCAGCAGTTACCCCGCCAGCGTCAATCAGCCCCAGCATTTT CASSYPASVNQPQHF
TRBJ1-5 NA NA TRBV6-6 TGTGCCAGCAGTCCCTTGGCAGGGGCAGGAGTCAATCAGCCCCAGCATTTT CASSPLAGAGVNQPQHF
TRBJ1-2 NA NA TRBV11-2 TGTGCCAGCAGCTCTTCTCAGGGATATGGCTACACCTTC CASSSSQGYGYTF
TRBJ2-5 few TRBD1 TRBV29-1 TGCAGCGTTGGGGCGGGACAGGCGATTTGGGAGACCCAGTACTTC CSVGAGQAIWETQYF
TRBJ2-2 NA NA TRBV7-6 TGTGCCAGCAGCTTACGGCGGGGCGCGAACACCGGGGAGCTGTTTTTT CASSLRRGANTGELFF
TRBJ1-2 NA NA TRBV19 TGTGCCAGTAGTAAACAGGGTTTGATCTATGGCTACACCTTC CASSKQGLIYGYTF
TRBJ2-1 once TRBD2 TRBV28 TGTGCCAGCACCATCGGACTAGTTTTGGCCAATGAGCAGTTCTTC CASTIGLVLANEQFF
TRBJ1-5 NA TRBD1 TRBV2 TGTGCCGGCCGGACAGGGAGCAATCAGCCCCAGCATTTT CAGRTGSNQPQHF
TRBJ1-5 NA NA TRBV9 TGTGCCAGCAGCGAAGGGGGGGACTTGAGGCAGGGGCCCAATCAGCCCCAGCATTTT CASSEGGDLRQGPNQPQHF
TRBJ2-7 few NA TRBV7-9 TGTGCCAGCAGCCCAGACTACGAGCAGTACTTC CASSPDYEQYF
TRBJ1-5 NA NA TRBV14 TGTGCCAGCAGCCAGGGGCATGAGCCCCAGCATTTT CASSQGHEPQHF
TRBJ2-7 NA NA TRBV3-1/TRBV3-2 TGTGCCAGCAGCCAAGCCAGGGGCTACGAGCAGTACTTC CASSQARGYEQYF
TRBJ2-7 few TRBD2 TRBV7-3 TGTGCCAGCAGCTTATTCGGCCCTAGCGGGAGTGGCGAGCAGTACTTC CASSLFGPSGSGEQYF
TRBJ2-7 NA NA TRBV28 TGTGCCAGCAGTGAACCGGGACAAAACTACGAGCAGTACTTC CASSEPGQNYEQYF
TRBJ1-2 few NA TRBV6-4 TGTGCCAGCAGTGACTCGTCCAGGGAGGGAGGCTACACCTTC CASSDSSREGGYTF
TRBJ2-7 once TRBD2 TRBV5-4 TGTGCCAGCAGCTCGGGTTTGCGGGCGGGAGGTGACGAGCAGTACTTC CASSSGLRAGGDEQYF
TRBJ1-3 NA NA TRBV7-9 TGTGCCAGCAGCTCGTCAAAGGGGCTCTCTGGAAACACCATATATTTT CASSSSKGLSGNTIYF
TRBJ2-2 few NA TRBV27 TGTGCCAGCAGTTCTACCACACCGGGACTGAACACCGGGGAGCTGTTTTTT CASSSTTPGLNTGELFF
TRBJ2-7 NA NA TRBV5-1 TGCGCCAGCAGCTTGGTGGGGCCTGGGGAGCAGTACTTC CASSLVGPGEQYF
TRBJ2-2 NA TRBD1 TRBV5-8 TGTGCCAGCAGCCCTCCCCCGGGACAGGGGGAGCTGTTTTTT CASSPPPGQGELFF
TRBJ2-2 NA TRBD2 TRBV7-2 TGTGCCAGCAGCTTAGCCCCCTTTGGCGGGGGTGGCACCGGGGAGCTGTTTTTT CASSLAPFGGGGTGELFF
TRBJ2-5 NA TRBD2 TRBV10-3 TGTGCCATCAGAACTAGCGGGGGGGGAGAGACCCAGTACTTC CAIRTSGGGETQYF
TRBJ1-4 NA TRBD1 TRBV7-2 TGTGCCAGCAGCACGGACGGGACAGGGAATGAAAAACTGTTTTTT CASSTDGTGNEKLFF